Each of the 2 T cell receptor beta chains below was sequenced from the same sample in a study of shared clonotypes between healthy human individuals. Naive CD8 cells lacked CD45RO and underwent positive selection for CCR7, leaving out terminally differentiated effector memory CD45RA+ cells. Assay used: immunoSEQ multiplex PCR; TCRdb lists only in-frame clones, some missing. The sample shows around 1.9 million clones, about 93% of them seen only once. Material for sequencing was naive CD8+ T cells from PBMCs. Receptor source: a young man in good health. Some clones in this sample may be carry-over from other donors' samples.

Comments on this clone: Other DNA sequences in this specimen translate into the identical CDR3. The rearrangement uses TRBV28 and TRBJ2-7; tentative D call: TRBD2 (6 bases). The V end was cut by 1 base, the J end by 4 bases, with 14 bases between. CDR1 is MDHEN and CDR2 is SYDVKM in the germline V gene. The CDR3 is 15 residues long. The CDR3 DNA sequence: TGTGCCAGCAGTTTATCCCTAGCGTTGAGTTACGAGCAGTACTTC. Amino acids: CASSLSLALSYEQYF.

The table lists this clone with a count of one. The V call is TRBV7-3, the J call TRBJ2-2, with D possibly TRBD1 on 6 matching bases. V shed 5 bases and J shed 6 bases, with 16 bases lying between them. CDR3 length equals 15 residues. Germline assignment: CDR1 SGHTA and CDR2 FQGTGA. The CDR3 reads CASSNQGQGSGELFF. The CDR3 region has the DNA TGTGCCAGCAGCAACCAAGGGCAGGGGTCCGGGGAGCTGTTTTTT.